This T cell receptor beta chain was identified in a study of regulatory dendritic cells for organ transplantation. Germline CDR1 reads SNHLY; CDR2 reads FYNNEI. The CDR3 is 15 amino acids. The junction had 10 bases not matched to a gene; V was cut back by 6 bases and J by 3 bases. This clone appeared a few times. Antigen unknown. Study outcomes and limitations: Regulatory dendritic cells appeared to expand memory CD8+ clones less than mature ones. Memory T cells were less diverse than naive, with memory CD8+ most oligoclonal.

CD4+ or CD8+ T cells were sorted as naive CD45RA+ or memory CD45RO+. The table came from immunoSEQ multiplex PCR; TCRdb's copy has only in-frame clones and leaves some out. The repertoire holds 25,000 to 30,000 clones, with roughly 80% as singletons. The TCR comes from a human donor in good health. Specimen: naive CD4+ T cells from blood. Specified subset: CD45RA+ naive T cells. The chain couples TRBV2 to TRBJ2-7; 8 bases are a match to TRBD1. This CDR3 is CASRRTTGVYYEQYF. CDR3 DNA: TGTGCCAGCAGGCGAACGACAGGGGTTTACTACGAGCAGTACTTC.